These T cell receptor beta chains were read from a single sample in a study of T cells in narcolepsy. Repertoires were generated with immunoSEQ multiplex PCR, while TCRdb's copy carries only in-frame clones and drops some. Here the sample spans about 30,000 clones, roughly four fifths being singletons. Specimen: memory (CD45RA-) CD4+ T cells from blood. These receptors were obtained from a human donor in good health. Both conserved end residues are part of each CDR3. A D gene is named only where the DNA matches it firmly. Not all rows give a size; the values are once, few, many and, for expanded clones, a class.

DNA: TGTGCCAGCCGTCCCGGGACGGGGGGTTACAATGAGCAGTTCTTC; CDR3: CASRPGTGGYNEQFF; V: TRBV6-6; size: NA; D: TRBD2; J: TRBJ2-1
DNA: TGCAGTCCACTGACAAGCTATGGCTACACCTTC; CDR3: CSPLTSYGYTF; V: TRBV20-1; size: NA; D: NA; J: TRBJ1-2
DNA: TGTGCCAGCAGTGCTTTGGGAAGCGCTGGAAACACCATATATTTT; CDR3: CASSALGSAGNTIYF; V: TRBV2; size: NA; D: NA; J: TRBJ1-3
DNA: TGTGCCAGCAGCTTAACCGGGACCGGACCGGGGGAGCTGTTTTTT; CDR3: CASSLTGTGPGELFF; V: TRBV5-6; size: once; D: NA; J: TRBJ2-2
DNA: TGTGCCAGCAAAGTCGAGGGGGACACTGAAAAACTGTTTTTT; CDR3: CASKVEGDTEKLFF; V: TRBV2; size: NA; D: NA; J: TRBJ1-4
DNA: TGTGCCAGTAGACCCCCGGGGCGCAGGTCCGTAGTTGTCTTCTTT; CDR3: CASRPPGRRSVVVFF; V: TRBV19; size: NA; D: NA; J: TRBJ1-1
DNA: TGTGCCAGCAGCCAAGATATGGGCCGGGGGGGCTACGGGCAGTTCTTC; CDR3: CASSQDMGRGGYGQFF; V: TRBV4-2; size: NA; D: TRBD2; J: TRBJ2-1
DNA: TGTGCCAGCAGTTTTAGGGGAACGAGTGAAGCTTTCTTT; CDR3: CASSFRGTSEAFF; V: TRBV27; size: NA; D: NA; J: TRBJ1-1
DNA: TGCAGCGTTGAAGATCCCCCATTTCCTGGCTACACCTTC; CDR3: CSVEDPPFPGYTF; V: TRBV29-1; size: NA; D: NA; J: TRBJ1-2
DNA: TGTGCCAGCACCTTACTAGCGGGGTCTCGGAATGAGCAGTTCTTC; CDR3: CASTLLAGSRNEQFF; V: TRBV6-6; size: NA; D: TRBD2; J: TRBJ2-1
DNA: TGTGCCAGCTCACCTAGCAATCAGCCCCAGCATTTT; CDR3: CASSPSNQPQHF; V: TRBV18; size: NA; D: NA; J: TRBJ1-5
DNA: TGTGCCAGCAGTTACTCGAGGGACACTTATTCACCCCTCCACTTT; CDR3: CASSYSRDTYSPLHF; V: TRBV6-5; size: NA; D: NA; J: TRBJ1-6
DNA: TGTGCCAGCAGTTTAGGGGGGAACACTGAAGCTTTCTTT; CDR3: CASSLGGNTEAFF; V: TRBV27; size: NA; D: NA; J: TRBJ1-1
DNA: TGTGCCAGTAGTCTATACTGGAATCAGCCCCAGCATTTT; CDR3: CASSLYWNQPQHF; V: TRBV19; size: few; D: NA; J: TRBJ1-5
DNA: TGCGCCAGCAGCCAGGGGACAGTCGGCAATTCACCCCTCCACTTT; CDR3: CASSQGTVGNSPLHF; V: TRBV4-3; size: NA; D: TRBD1; J: TRBJ1-6
DNA: TGTGCCAGCAGCGTAGGGGTAGGGCCCTCCTACGAGCAGTACTTC; CDR3: CASSVGVGPSYEQYF; V: TRBV9; size: NA; D: NA; J: TRBJ2-7
DNA: TGTGCCAGCAGCTTAGGGGGGGACAGTATCTATGGCTACACCTTC; CDR3: CASSLGGDSIYGYTF; V: TRBV7-2; size: NA; D: TRBD1; J: TRBJ1-2
DNA: TGTGCCAGCAGCCTCGCGGGGGGTAGGGAGACCCAGTACTTC; CDR3: CASSLAGGRETQYF; V: TRBV25-1; size: few; D: TRBD2; J: TRBJ2-5
DNA: TGTGCCAGCAGCACGGACAGGGTGGGGTCACCCCTCCACTTT; CDR3: CASSTDRVGSPLHF; V: TRBV5-4; size: once; D: TRBD1; J: TRBJ1-6
DNA: TGTGCCAGCAGTTTAAGGACGTCCTATGGCTACACCTTC; CDR3: CASSLRTSYGYTF; V: TRBV28; size: NA; D: NA; J: TRBJ1-2
DNA: TGCGCCAGCAGCGTGGGCTTAGGGACGTACCAAGAGACCCAGTACTTC; CDR3: CASSVGLGTYQETQYF; V: TRBV5-1; size: NA; D: NA; J: TRBJ2-5
DNA: TGTGCCACCAGCTCAGCGAGGAGGACCGGGGAGCTGTTTTTT; CDR3: CATSSARRTGELFF; V: TRBV15; size: NA; D: NA; J: TRBJ2-2
DNA: TGCGCCAGCAGGGAGACAAGGGGAGTGAACACTGAAGCTTTCTTT; CDR3: CASRETRGVNTEAFF; V: TRBV5-1; size: NA; D: NA; J: TRBJ1-1
DNA: TGTGCCAGCAGTTGGGGACGGGGTCGGTTTCGGCCCCAGCATTTT; CDR3: CASSWGRGRFRPQHF; V: TRBV5-4; size: NA; D: NA; J: TRBJ1-5
DNA: TGTGCCAGTACCAGATCGGGGATGGGGGCTGAAGCTTTCTTT; CDR3: CASTRSGMGAEAFF; V: TRBV19; size: NA; D: NA; J: TRBJ1-1
DNA: TGCGCCAGCAGCCAAGAGTTTCAGTCTGCCATATATTTT; CDR3: CASSQEFQSAIYF; V: TRBV4-3; size: NA; D: NA; J: TRBJ1-3
DNA: TGTGCCAGCACAATCTCGCGGGACACAGCCCAGCATTTT; CDR3: CASTISRDTAQHF; V: TRBV6-1; size: NA; D: NA; J: TRBJ1-5
DNA: TGTGCCAGCAGCTTGGTTGTCGGGGTCGGCCGAGTCAAAAACATTCAGTACTTC; CDR3: CASSLVVGVGRVKNIQYF; V: TRBV5-8; size: NA; D: NA; J: TRBJ2-4
DNA: TGTGCCAGCAGTACACGGGACAGGGGGTTGAATTCACCCCTCCACTTT; CDR3: CASSTRDRGLNSPLHF; V: TRBV28; size: NA; D: TRBD1; J: TRBJ1-6
DNA: TGTGCCAGCAGTACGACAGGGACGAATGGCTACACCTTC; CDR3: CASSTTGTNGYTF; V: TRBV6-1; size: NA; D: TRBD1; J: TRBJ1-2
DNA: TGCGCCAGCAGCTTGGCGGGGACAGGGAACACCGGGGAGCTGTTTTTT; CDR3: CASSLAGTGNTGELFF; V: TRBV5-1; size: NA; D: TRBD1; J: TRBJ2-2
DNA: TGTGCCATCAGTCCAAGGCTGGGGGGGGGCTGGGAGACCCAGTACTTC; CDR3: CAISPRLGGGWETQYF; V: TRBV10-3; size: NA; D: NA; J: TRBJ2-5
DNA: TGTGCCACTCAGCGGGGGGGCAGTGAGCAGTTCTTC; CDR3: CATQRGGSEQFF; V: TRBV6-5; size: once; D: TRBD2; J: TRBJ2-1
DNA: TGTGCCAGCAAAGGGGGGGGCTACGAGCAGTACTTC; CDR3: CASKGGGYEQYF; V: TRBV6-1; size: NA; D: NA; J: TRBJ2-7
DNA: TGTGCCAGCCTTCCCGGGGGGCCGAACACTGAAGCTTTCTTT; CDR3: CASLPGGPNTEAFF; V: TRBV19; size: NA; D: NA; J: TRBJ1-1
DNA: TGTGCCAGCAGCTCCCGACTAGCGGGGGGTAATACGCAGTATTTT; CDR3: CASSSRLAGGNTQYF; V: TRBV7-2; size: NA; D: TRBD2; J: TRBJ2-3
DNA: TGTGCTAGTGGTTTGGGAACCCGGACGGAAGCTTTCTTT; CDR3: CASGLGTRTEAFF; V: TRBV12-5; size: NA; D: NA; J: TRBJ1-1
DNA: TGTGCCAGCAGCTTAGATGGCTCTAAAGAGACCCAGTACTTC; CDR3: CASSLDGSKETQYF; V: TRBV7-7; size: NA; D: NA; J: TRBJ2-5
DNA: TGCAGCGTGGAGACGGGAGGGGCAGATACGCAGTATTTT; CDR3: CSVETGGADTQYF; V: TRBV29-1; size: NA; D: TRBD2; J: TRBJ2-3
DNA: TGTGCCAGTAGTGTGGAACAGGGGGTCAACTATGGCTACACCTTC; CDR3: CASSVEQGVNYGYTF; V: TRBV19; size: few; D: TRBD1; J: TRBJ1-2
DNA: TGTGCCAGCAGCTTAAAGTCAATGAACACTGAAGCTTTCTTT; CDR3: CASSLKSMNTEAFF; V: TRBV7-9; size: NA; D: NA; J: TRBJ1-1
DNA: TGTGCCAGCAGTTTAATTCGGGAGGCCGGGGAGCTGTTTTTT; CDR3: CASSLIREAGELFF; V: TRBV28; size: NA; D: TRBD2; J: TRBJ2-2